The rows below give T cell receptor beta chains drawn from one sample of a study of blood T cell repertoires in COVID-19. Generated by immunoSEQ multiplex PCR, the TCRdb table keeps only in-frame clones and is missing some. Of about 90,000 clones in the sample, around 82% were seen once. The sample comprised peripheral blood. These receptors were obtained from a man aged 60 to 75 with acute or convalescent COVID-19. Each CDR3 is given with its conserved first and last residue. D genes are given only for firm matches. Size values are once, few and many counts, or a class for expanded clones, and some rows have none.

>-|TRBD1|TRBV6-5|TRBJ2-1
CASTGGSGEQFF
TGTGCCAGCACAGGGGGCTCGGGTGAGCAGTTCTTC
>-|-|TRBV3-1/TRBV3-2|TRBJ1-5
CASSQDPRDQPQHF
TGTGCCAGCAGCCAAGATCCGAGAGATCAGCCCCAGCATTTT
>-|-|TRBV28|TRBJ1-5
CASSLWRDSNQPQHF
TGTGCCAGCAGTTTATGGAGGGATAGCAATCAGCCCCAGCATTTT
>few|TRBD1|TRBV10-3|TRBJ2-2
CAISSGGTGELFF
TGTGCCATCAGTTCAGGGGGCACCGGGGAGCTGTTTTTT
>-|-|TRBV6-2/TRBV6-3|TRBJ1-1
CASSYSGLMNTEAFF
TGTGCCAGCAGTTACTCGGGACTTATGAACACTGAAGCTTTCTTT
>-|TRBD1|TRBV6-5|TRBJ2-7
CASSLTGSGEQYF
TGTGCCAGCAGTCTGACAGGGTCAGGGGAGCAGTACTTC
>once|TRBD1|TRBV18|TRBJ2-1
CASSPPGTVSYNEQFF
TGTGCCAGCTCACCACCTGGGACAGTCTCCTACAATGAGCAGTTCTTC
>-|-|TRBV5-1|TRBJ2-1
CASSPGTPYNEQFF
TGCGCCAGCAGCCCCGGGACTCCCTACAATGAGCAGTTCTTC
>-|-|TRBV28|TRBJ2-3
CASSWTKGTDTQYF
TGTGCCAGCAGTTGGACTAAGGGTACAGATACGCAGTATTTT
>-|TRBD2|TRBV7-2|TRBJ2-2
CASSQMGLAIGELFF
TGTGCCAGCAGCCAAATGGGACTAGCAATCGGGGAGCTGTTTTTT
>-|TRBD1|TRBV9|TRBJ1-4
CASSVTTGTYEKLFF
TGTGCCAGCAGCGTTACGACAGGGACCTATGAAAAACTGTTTTTT
>once|-|TRBV5-8|TRBJ1-1
CASSLDGGRNTEAFF
TGTGCCAGCAGCTTGGATGGAGGTCGTAACACTGAAGCTTTCTTT
>-|TRBD2|TRBV11-2|TRBJ2-2
CASSRLGGRAGELFF
TGTGCCAGCAGCCGGCTTGGAGGGAGGGCCGGGGAGCTGTTTTTT
>-|-|TRBV3-1/TRBV3-2|TRBJ1-2
CASEMGGGYTF
TGTGCCAGCGAAATGGGGGGTGGCTACACCTTC
>-|TRBD1|TRBV5-1|TRBJ1-1
CASSANRDRYTEAFF
TGCGCCAGCAGCGCTAATCGGGACAGGTACACTGAAGCTTTCTTT
>once|-|TRBV19|TRBJ1-5
CASRGGQRYQPQHF
TGTGCGAGCCGAGGCGGACAGAGATATCAGCCCCAGCATTTT
>-|-|TRBV3-1/TRBV3-2|TRBJ1-5
CASSLGGRRQPQHF
TGTGCCAGCAGTCTGGGGGGTCGGCGTCAGCCCCAGCATTTT
>-|TRBD1|TRBV24-1|TRBJ2-1
CATSEPTGGISFSEQFF
TGTGCCACCAGTGAGCCGACAGGGGGCATTTCGTTTAGTGAGCAGTTCTTC
>-|-|TRBV5-1|TRBJ2-7
CASSPDTGSYEQYF
TGCGCCAGCAGCCCGGACACGGGTTCCTACGAGCAGTACTTC
>few|TRBD1|TRBV5-1|TRBJ2-7
CASSLSGRGNDEQYF
TGCGCCAGCAGCTTGTCGGGCAGGGGGAACGACGAGCAGTACTTC
>few|-|TRBV7-6|TRBJ1-5
CASSRTPGNQPQHF
TGTGCCAGCAGCAGGACACCGGGCAATCAGCCCCAGCATTTT
>-|TRBD1|TRBV5-4|TRBJ2-2
CASSDGQGALGGELFF
TGTGCCAGCAGCGACGGACAGGGGGCGCTCGGCGGGGAGCTGTTTTTT
>few|TRBD1|TRBV2|TRBJ2-7
CASSTPGQGAAYEQYF
TGTGCCAGCAGCACCCCTGGACAGGGGGCCGCCTACGAGCAGTACTTC
>-|TRBD1|TRBV30|TRBJ2-3
CAWSPGTGTDTQYF
TGTGCCTGGAGTCCCGGGACAGGCACAGATACGCAGTATTTT
>-|-|TRBV30|TRBJ1-6
CAWTGGNSPLHF
TGTGCCTGGACTGGGGGGAACTCACCCCTCCACTTT
>-|TRBD2|TRBV24-1|TRBJ2-1
CATERGSNEQFF
TGTGCCACCGAGCGGGGTTCCAATGAGCAGTTCTTC
>-|-|TRBV2|TRBJ2-5
CASSEPLVETQYF
TGTGCCAGCAGTGAACCACTAGTGGAGACCCAGTACTTC